This T cell receptor beta chain was profiled in a study of shared clonotypes between healthy human individuals. Study results and limitations: Generally, naive subsets (rather than memory subsets) showed larger estimated richness. Tissue TCR repertoires likely differ from these blood-only repertoires.

Everyone who donated was a Caucasian adult who lived in Nashville, Tennessee. As for this clone: Antigen unknown.

This table comes from immunoSEQ multiplex PCR, and its TCRdb copy is limited to in-frame clones, with some not included. The sample yields hundreds of thousands of clones, approximately 74% seen once. The sequenced sample consisted of memory CD4+ T cells sorted from blood. The subset is: CD45RA-negative fraction. The sequence was collected from a woman aged 25 to 45 in good health.

In DNA form, the CDR3 reads TGTGCCAGCAGAGGCATCGGGACACGTCGTGGGAATCAGCCCCAGCATTTT. It codes for CASRGIGTRRGNQPQHF. The rearrangement links TRBV2 to TRBJ1-5; TRBD1 might be the D (6 bases). CDR1 is SNHLY, CDR2 FYNNEI, per germline. V lost 6 bases to trimming and J lost 4 bases, with 22 bases between them. The CDR3 runs 17 residues.